This T cell receptor (beta chain) was documented in a study of blood T cell repertoires in COVID-19. Across the whole study: Researchers got acute and convalescent COVID-19 samples from the United States, Italy and Spain. From T cells, B-cell-depleted T cells, or PBMCs came the material, which was cDNA or gDNA.

The CDR3 is 15 amino acids. V lost 0 bases and J lost 6, with 12 bases in between. The V gene's germline CDR1 is MNHEY and CDR2 SMNVEV (reference sequence). Here immunoSEQ multiplex PCR was the method, and the copy in TCRdb shows in-frame clones only, minus some. Among tens of thousands of clones, over 65% were seen once, and the ten largest hold more than 14%. The origin of this receptor is a woman in her 70s with acute or convalescent COVID-19. The J gene is TRBJ2-1, the V gene TRBV27; D is possibly TRBD2 (6 bases). Input material: peripheral blood. The CDR3 nucleotides are TGTGCCAGCAGTTTATCTAGACTAGTAGTCAATGAGCAGTTCTTC. Protein product: CASSLSRLVVNEQFF.